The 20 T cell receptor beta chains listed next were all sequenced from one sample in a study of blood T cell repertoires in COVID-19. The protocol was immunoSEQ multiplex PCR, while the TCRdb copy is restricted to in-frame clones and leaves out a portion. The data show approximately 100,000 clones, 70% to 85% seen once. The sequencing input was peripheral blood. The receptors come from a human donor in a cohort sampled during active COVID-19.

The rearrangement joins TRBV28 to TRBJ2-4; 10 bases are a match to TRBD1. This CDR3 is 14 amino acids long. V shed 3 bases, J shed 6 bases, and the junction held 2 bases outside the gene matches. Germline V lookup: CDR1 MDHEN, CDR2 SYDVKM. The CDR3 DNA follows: TGTGCCAGCAGTTTGGGACAGGGGACAAACATTCAGTACTTC. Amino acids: CASSLGQGTNIQYF. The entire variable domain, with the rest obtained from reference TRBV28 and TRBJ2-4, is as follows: DVKVTQSSRYLVKRTGEKVFLECVQDMDHENMFWYRQDPGLGLRLIYFSYDVKMKEKGDIPEGYSVSREKKERFSLILESASTNQTSMYLCASSLGQGTNIQYFGAGTRLSVL.

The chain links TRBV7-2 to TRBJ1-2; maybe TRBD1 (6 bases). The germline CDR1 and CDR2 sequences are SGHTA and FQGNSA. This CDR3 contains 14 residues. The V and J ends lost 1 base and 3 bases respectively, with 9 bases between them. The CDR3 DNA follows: TGTGCCAGCAGCTTAGGGGGACAACACTATGGCTACACCTTC. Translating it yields CASSLGGQHYGYTF. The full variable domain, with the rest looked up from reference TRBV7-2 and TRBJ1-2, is GAGVSQSPSNKVTEKGKDVELRCDPISGHTALYWYRQSLGQGLEFLIYFQGNSAPDKSGLPSDRFSAERTGGSVSTLTIQRTQQEDSAVYLCASSLGGQHYGYTFGSGTRLTVV.

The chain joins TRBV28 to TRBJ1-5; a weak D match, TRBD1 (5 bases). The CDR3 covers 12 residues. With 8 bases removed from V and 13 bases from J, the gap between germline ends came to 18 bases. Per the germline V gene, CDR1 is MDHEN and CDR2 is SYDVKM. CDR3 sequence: CASLLPGGSQHF. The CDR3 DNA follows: TGTGCCAGCTTACTTCCGGGGGGGTCGCAGCATTTT.

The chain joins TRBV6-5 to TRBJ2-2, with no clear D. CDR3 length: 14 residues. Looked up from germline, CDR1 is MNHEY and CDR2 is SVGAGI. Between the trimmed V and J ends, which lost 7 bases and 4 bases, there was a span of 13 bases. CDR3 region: CASTQERFTGELFF. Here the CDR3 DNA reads TGTGCCAGCACCCAAGAGAGATTCACCGGGGAGCTGTTTTTT.

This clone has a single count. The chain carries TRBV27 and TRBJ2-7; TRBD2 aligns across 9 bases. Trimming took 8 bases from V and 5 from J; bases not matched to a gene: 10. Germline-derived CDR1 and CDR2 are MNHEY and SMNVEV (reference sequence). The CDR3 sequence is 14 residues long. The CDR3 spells CASRSGREINEQYF. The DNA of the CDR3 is TGTGCCAGCCGTAGCGGGAGAGAGATCAACGAGCAGTACTTC.

The CDR3 sequence is CASSVEGRGSYNEQFF. The DNA of the CDR3 is TGTGCCAGCAGCGTAGAGGGGCGCGGATCCTACAATGAGCAGTTCTTC. J is TRBJ2-1 and V is TRBV9, with TRBD1 as a possible D gene (5 bases). Trimming pared 0 bases from V and 1 base from J, leaving 11 bases between. CDR1 SGDLS and CDR2 YYNGEE come from the germline V gene. CDR3 size: 16 residues. The full variable domain, in which reference TRBV9 and TRBJ2-1 provide the parts outside the CDR3, is DSGVTQTPKHLITATGQRVTLRCSPRSGDLSVYWYQQSLDQGLQFLIQYYNGEERAKGNILERFSAQQFPDLHSELNLSSLELGDSALYFCASSVEGRGSYNEQFFGPGTRLTVL.

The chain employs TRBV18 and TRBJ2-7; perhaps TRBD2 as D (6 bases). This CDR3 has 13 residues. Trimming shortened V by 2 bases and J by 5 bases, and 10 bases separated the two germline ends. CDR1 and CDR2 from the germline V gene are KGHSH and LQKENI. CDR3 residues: CASSPVGTHEQYF. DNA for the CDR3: TGTGCCAGCTCACCAGTAGGGACTCACGAGCAGTACTTC.

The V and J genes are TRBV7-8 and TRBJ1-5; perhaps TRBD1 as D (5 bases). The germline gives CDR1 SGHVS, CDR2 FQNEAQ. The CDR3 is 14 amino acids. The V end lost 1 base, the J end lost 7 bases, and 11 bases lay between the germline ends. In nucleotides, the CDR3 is TGTGCCAGCAGCTTAGGTATCCCAGGGCAGCCCCAGCATTTT. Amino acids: CASSLGIPGQPQHF.

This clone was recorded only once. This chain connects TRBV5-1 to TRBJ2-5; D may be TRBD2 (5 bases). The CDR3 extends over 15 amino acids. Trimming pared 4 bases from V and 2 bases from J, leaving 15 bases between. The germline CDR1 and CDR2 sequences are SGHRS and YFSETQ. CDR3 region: CASSVGTQRQETQYF. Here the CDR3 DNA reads TGCGCCAGCAGCGTTGGAACTCAGCGGCAAGAGACCCAGTACTTC.

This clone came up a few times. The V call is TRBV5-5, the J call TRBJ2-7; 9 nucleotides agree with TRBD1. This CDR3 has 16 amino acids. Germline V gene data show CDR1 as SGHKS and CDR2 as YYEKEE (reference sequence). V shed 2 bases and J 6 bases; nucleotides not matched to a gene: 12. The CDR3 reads CASSLGPGTGSGEQYF. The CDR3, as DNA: TGTGCCAGCAGCTTAGGGCCCGGGACAGGGTCTGGCGAGCAGTACTTC.

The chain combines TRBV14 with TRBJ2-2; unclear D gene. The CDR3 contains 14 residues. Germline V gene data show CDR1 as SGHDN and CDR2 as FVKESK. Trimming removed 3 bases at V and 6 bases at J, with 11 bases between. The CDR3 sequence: CASSHPGFSGELFF. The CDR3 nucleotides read TGTGCCAGCAGCCACCCAGGCTTCTCCGGGGAGCTGTTTTTT.

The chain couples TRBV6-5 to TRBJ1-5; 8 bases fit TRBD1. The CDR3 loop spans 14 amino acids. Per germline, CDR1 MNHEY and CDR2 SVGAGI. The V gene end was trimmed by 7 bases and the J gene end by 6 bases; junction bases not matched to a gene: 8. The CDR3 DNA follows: TGTGCCAGCATTCGAACAGGGGGTCGTCAGCCCCAGCATTTT. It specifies CASIRTGGRQPQHF.

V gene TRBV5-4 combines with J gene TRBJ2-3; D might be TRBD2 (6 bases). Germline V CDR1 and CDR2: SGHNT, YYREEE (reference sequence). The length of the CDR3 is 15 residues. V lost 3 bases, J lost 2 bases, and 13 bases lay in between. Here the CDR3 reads CASSSAGRPTDTQYF. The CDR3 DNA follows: TGTGCCAGCAGCTCGGCGGGACGCCCCACAGATACGCAGTATTTT.

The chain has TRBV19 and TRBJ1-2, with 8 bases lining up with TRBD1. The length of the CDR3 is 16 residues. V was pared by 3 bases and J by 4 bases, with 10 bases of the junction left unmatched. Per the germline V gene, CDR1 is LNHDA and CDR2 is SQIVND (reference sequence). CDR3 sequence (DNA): TGTGCCAGTAGTATTCGCCCCAGGGGGCAGGGCTATGGCTACACCTTC. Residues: CASSIRPRGQGYGYTF.

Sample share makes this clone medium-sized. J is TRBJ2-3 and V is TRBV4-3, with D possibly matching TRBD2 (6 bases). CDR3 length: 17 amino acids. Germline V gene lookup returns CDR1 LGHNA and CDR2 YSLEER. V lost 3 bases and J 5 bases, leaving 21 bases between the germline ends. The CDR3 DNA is TGCGCCAGCAGCCAGGGAAGAAGGGGTGGGGGGATAGATACGCAGTATTTT. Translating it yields CASSQGRRGGGIDTQYF.

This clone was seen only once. The DNA of the CDR3 is TGTGCCAGCAGCGGGACTAGCGGGGATAACACCGGGGAGCTGTTTTTT. Its translation is CASSGTSGDNTGELFF. V usage is TRBV5-4 and J usage is TRBJ2-2, with 13 bases matching TRBD2. The CDR3 is 16 amino acids. J was trimmed by 2 bases and V by 4 bases; bases with no gene match: 2. Germline V gene lookup returns CDR1 SGHNT and CDR2 YYREEE (reference sequence). The full variable domain, in which reference TRBV5-4 and TRBJ2-2 provide the parts outside the CDR3, is ETGVTQSPTHLIKTRGQQVTLRCSSQSGHNTVSWYQQALGQGPQFIFQYYREEENGRGNFPPRFSGLQFPNYSSELNVNALELDDSALYLCASSGTSGDNTGELFFGEGSRLTVL.

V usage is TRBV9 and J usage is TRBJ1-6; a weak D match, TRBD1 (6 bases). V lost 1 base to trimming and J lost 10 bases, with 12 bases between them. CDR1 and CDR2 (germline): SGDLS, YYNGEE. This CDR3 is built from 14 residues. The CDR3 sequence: CASSVTGKESPLHF. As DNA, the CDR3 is TGTGCCAGCAGCGTAACAGGGAAGGAGTCACCCCTCCACTTT.

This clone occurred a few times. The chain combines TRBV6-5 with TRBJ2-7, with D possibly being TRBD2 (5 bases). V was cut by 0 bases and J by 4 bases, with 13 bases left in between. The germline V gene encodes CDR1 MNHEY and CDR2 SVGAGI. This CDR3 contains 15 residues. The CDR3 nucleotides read TGTGCCAGCAGTTACTCGCTAGCCGAACGATACGAGCAGTACTTC. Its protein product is CASSYSLAERYEQYF.

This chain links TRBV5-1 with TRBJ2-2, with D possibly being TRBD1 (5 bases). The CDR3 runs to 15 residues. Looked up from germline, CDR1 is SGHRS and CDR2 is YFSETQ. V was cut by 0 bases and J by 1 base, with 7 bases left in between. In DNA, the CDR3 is TGCGCCAGCAGCTTGGTAGGGGAGAACACCGGGGAGCTGTTTTTT. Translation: CASSLVGENTGELFF. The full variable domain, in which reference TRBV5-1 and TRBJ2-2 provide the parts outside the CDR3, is KAGVTQTPRYLIKTRGQQVTLSCSPISGHRSVSWYQQTPGQGLQFLFEYFSETQRNKGNFPGRFSGRQFSNSRSEMNVSTLELGDSALYLCASSLVGENTGELFFGEGSRLTVL.

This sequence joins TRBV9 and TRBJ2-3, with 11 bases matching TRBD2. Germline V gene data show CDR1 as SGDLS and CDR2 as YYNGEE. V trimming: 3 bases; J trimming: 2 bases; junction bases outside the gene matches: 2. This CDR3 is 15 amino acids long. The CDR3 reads CASSGLAGTTDTQYF. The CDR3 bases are TGTGCCAGCAGCGGACTAGCGGGGACCACAGATACGCAGTATTTT.